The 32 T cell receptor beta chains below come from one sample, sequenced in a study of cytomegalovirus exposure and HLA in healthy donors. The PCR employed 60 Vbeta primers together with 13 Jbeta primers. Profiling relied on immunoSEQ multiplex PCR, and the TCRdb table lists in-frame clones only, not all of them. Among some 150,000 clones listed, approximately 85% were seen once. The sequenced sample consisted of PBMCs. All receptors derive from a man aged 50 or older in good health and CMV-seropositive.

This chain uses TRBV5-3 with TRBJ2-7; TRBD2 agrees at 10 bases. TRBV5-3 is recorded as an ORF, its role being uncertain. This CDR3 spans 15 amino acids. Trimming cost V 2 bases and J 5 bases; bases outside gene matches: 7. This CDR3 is CARSFLAGVIHEQYF. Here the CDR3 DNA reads TGTGCCAGAAGCTTCCTAGCGGGAGTAATCCACGAGCAGTACTTC.

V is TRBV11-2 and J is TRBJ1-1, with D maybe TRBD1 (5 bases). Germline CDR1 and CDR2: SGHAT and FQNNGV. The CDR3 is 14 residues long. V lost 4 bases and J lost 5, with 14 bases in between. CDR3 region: CASSSPTQGTEAFF. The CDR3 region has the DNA TGTGCCAGCAGCTCGCCGACCCAGGGAACTGAAGCTTTCTTT.

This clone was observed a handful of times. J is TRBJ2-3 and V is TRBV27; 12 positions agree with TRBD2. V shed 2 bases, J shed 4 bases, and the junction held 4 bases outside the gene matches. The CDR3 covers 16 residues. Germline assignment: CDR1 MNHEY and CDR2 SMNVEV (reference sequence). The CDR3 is CASSLLAGGLSDTQYF. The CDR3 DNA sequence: TGTGCCAGCAGTTTACTAGCGGGAGGGTTATCAGATACGCAGTATTTT.

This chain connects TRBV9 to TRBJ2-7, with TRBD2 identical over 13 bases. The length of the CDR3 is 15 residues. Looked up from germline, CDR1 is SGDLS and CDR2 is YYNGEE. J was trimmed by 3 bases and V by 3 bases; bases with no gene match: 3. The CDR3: CASSGGTSGDYEQYF. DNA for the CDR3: TGTGCCAGCAGCGGGGGGACTAGCGGGGACTACGAGCAGTACTTC.

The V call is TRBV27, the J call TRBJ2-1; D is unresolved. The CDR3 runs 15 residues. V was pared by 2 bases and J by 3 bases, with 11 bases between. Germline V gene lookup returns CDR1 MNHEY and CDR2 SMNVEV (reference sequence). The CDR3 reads CASSLKWQDYNEQFF. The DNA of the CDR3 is TGTGCCAGCAGTTTAAAGTGGCAGGACTACAATGAGCAGTTCTTC.

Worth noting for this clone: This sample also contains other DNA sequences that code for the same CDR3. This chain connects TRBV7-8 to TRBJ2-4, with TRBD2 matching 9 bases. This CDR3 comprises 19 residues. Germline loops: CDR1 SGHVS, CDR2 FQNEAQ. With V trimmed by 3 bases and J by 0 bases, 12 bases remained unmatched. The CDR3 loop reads CASSFLLAGTPLAKNIQYF. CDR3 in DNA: TGTGCCAGCAGCTTCCTACTAGCGGGTACCCCCCTAGCCAAAAACATTCAGTACTTC. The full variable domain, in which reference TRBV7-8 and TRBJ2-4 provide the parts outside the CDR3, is GAGVSQSPRYKVAKRGQDVALRCDPISGHVSLFWYQQALGQGPEFLTYFQNEAQLDKSGLPSDRFFAERPEGSVSTLKIQRTQQEDSAVYLCASSFLLAGTPLAKNIQYFGAGTRLSVL.

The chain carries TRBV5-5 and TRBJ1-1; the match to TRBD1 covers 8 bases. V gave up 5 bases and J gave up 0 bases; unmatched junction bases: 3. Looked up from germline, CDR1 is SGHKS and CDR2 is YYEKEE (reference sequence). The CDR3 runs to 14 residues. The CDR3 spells CASSDRGVNTEAFF. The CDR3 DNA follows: TGTGCCAGCAGTGACAGGGGTGTGAACACTGAAGCTTTCTTT.

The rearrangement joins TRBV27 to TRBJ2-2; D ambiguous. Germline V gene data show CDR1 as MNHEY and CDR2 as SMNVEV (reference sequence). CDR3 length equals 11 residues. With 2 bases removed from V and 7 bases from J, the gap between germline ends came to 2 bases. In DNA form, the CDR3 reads TGTGCCAGCAGTTTACTCGGGGAGCTGTTTTTT. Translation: CASSLLGELFF.

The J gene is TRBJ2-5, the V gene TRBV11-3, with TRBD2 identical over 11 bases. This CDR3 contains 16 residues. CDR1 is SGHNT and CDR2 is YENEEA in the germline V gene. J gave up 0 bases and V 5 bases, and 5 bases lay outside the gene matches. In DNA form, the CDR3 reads TGTGCCAGCAGCCTGGGGACTAGCGGATACCAAGAGACCCAGTACTTC. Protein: CASSLGTSGYQETQYF.

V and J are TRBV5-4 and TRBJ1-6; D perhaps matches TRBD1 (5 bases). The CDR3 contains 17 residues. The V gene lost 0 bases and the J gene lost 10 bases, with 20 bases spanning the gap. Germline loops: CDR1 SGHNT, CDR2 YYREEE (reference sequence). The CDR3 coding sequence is TGTGCCAGCAGCTTGGGTGGGGGGGTCCGCCAGAACTCACCCCTCCACTTT. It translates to CASSLGGGVRQNSPLHF.

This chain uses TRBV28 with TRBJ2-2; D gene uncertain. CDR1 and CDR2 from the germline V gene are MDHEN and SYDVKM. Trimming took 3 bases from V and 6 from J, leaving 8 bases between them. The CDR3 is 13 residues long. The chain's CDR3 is CASSFFIAGELFF. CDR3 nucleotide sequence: TGTGCCAGCAGTTTTTTTATAGCCGGGGAGCTGTTTTTT. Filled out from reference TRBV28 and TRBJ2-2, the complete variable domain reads DVKVTQSSRYLVKRTGEKVFLECVQDMDHENMFWYRQDPGLGLRLIYFSYDVKMKEKGDIPEGYSVSREKKERFSLILESASTNQTSMYLCASSFFIAGELFFGEGSRLTVL.

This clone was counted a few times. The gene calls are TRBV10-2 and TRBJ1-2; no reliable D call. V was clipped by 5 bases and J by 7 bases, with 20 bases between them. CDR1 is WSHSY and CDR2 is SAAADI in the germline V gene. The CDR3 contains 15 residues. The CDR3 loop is CASSTQDLDDVGYTF. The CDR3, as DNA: TGCGCCAGCAGTACCCAAGATCTAGATGATGTTGGCTACACCTTC.

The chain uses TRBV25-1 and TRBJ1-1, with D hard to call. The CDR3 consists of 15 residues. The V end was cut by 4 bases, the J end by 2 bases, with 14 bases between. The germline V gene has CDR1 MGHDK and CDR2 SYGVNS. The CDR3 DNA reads TGTGCCAGCAGTGTAAGGCGGGAGTATAACACTGAAGCTTTCTTT. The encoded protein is CASSVRREYNTEAFF.

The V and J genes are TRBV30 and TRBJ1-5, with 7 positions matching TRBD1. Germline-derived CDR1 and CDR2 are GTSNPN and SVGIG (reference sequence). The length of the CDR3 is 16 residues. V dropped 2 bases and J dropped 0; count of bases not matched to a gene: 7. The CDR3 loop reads CAWSLYGTDSNQPQHF. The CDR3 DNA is TGTGCCTGGAGTCTATACGGGACAGATAGCAATCAGCCCCAGCATTTT.

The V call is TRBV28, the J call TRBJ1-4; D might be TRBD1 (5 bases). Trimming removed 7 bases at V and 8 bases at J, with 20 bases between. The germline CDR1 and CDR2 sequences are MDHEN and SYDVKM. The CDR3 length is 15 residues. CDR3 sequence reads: CASTGRVGGAEKLFF. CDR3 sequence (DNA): TGTGCCAGCACCGGGAGGGTAGGAGGGGCGGAAAAACTGTTTTTT. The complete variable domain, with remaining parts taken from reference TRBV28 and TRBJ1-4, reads DVKVTQSSRYLVKRTGEKVFLECVQDMDHENMFWYRQDPGLGLRLIYFSYDVKMKEKGDIPEGYSVSREKKERFSLILESASTNQTSMYLCASTGRVGGAEKLFFGSGTQLSVL.

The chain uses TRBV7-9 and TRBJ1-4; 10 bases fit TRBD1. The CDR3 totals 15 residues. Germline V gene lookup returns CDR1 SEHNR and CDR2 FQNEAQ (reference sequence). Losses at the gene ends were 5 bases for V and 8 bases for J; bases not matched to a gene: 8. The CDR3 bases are TGTGCCAGCAGCGGCGAGACAGGGGGCCTGGAAAAACTGTTTTTT. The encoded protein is CASSGETGGLEKLFF.

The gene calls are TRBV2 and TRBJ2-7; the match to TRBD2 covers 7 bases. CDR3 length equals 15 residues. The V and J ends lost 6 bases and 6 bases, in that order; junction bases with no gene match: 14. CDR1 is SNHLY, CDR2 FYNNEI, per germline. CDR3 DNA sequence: TGTGCCAGCAGAGGGGCGGGAGCGAGGAGCGGCGAGCAGTACTTC. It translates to CASRGAGARSGEQYF.

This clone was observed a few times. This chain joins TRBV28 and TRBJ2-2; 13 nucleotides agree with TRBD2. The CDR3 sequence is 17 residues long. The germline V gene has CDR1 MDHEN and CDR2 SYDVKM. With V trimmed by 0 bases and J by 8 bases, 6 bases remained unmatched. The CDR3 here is CASSLWRLAGGPGELFF. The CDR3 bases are TGTGCCAGCAGTTTATGGAGACTAGCGGGAGGTCCGGGGGAGCTGTTTTTT.

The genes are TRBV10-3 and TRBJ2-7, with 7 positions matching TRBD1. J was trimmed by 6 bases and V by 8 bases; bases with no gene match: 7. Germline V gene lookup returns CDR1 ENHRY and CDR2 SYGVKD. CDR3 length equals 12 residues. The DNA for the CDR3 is TGTGCCATCCACACAGGGGTTGGCGAGCAGTACTTC. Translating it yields CAIHTGVGEQYF.

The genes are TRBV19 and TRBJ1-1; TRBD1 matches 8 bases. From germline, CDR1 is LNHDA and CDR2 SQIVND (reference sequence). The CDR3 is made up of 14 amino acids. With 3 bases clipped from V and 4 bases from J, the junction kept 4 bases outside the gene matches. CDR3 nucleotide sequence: TGTGCCAGTAGTATTCTACAGGGGGGCACTGAAGCTTTCTTT. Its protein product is CASSILQGGTEAFF.

The CDR3 loop is CASSLGRPQGSEQYF. For the CDR3, the DNA is TGCGCCAGCAGCTTGGGGCGGCCACAGGGATCCGAGCAGTACTTC. The chain uses TRBV5-1 and TRBJ2-7, with a possible D match to TRBD1 (6 bases). With 0 bases removed from V and 6 bases from J, the gap between germline ends came to 16 bases. This CDR3 has 15 amino acids. Germline V CDR1 and CDR2: SGHRS, YFSETQ. The complete variable domain, with remaining parts taken from reference TRBV5-1 and TRBJ2-7, reads KAGVTQTPRYLIKTRGQQVTLSCSPISGHRSVSWYQQTPGQGLQFLFEYFSETQRNKGNFPGRFSGRQFSNSRSEMNVSTLELGDSALYLCASSLGRPQGSEQYFGPGTRLTVT.

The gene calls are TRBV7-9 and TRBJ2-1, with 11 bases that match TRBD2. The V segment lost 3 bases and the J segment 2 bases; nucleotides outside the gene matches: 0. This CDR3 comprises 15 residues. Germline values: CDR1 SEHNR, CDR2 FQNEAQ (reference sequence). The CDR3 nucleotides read TGTGCCAGCAGCTTGACTAGCGGGGCCTACAATGAGCAGTTCTTC. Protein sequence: CASSLTSGAYNEQFF.

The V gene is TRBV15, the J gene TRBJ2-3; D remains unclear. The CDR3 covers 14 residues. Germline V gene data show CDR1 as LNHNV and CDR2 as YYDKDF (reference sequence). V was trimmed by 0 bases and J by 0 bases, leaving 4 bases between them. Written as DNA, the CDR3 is TGTGCCACCAGCAGAGATATCAGCACAGATACGCAGTATTTT. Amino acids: CATSRDISTDTQYF.

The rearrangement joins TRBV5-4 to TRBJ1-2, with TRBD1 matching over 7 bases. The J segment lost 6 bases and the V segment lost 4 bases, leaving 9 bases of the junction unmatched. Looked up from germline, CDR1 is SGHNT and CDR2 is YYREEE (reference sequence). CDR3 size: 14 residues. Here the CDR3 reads CASSSSIRGDGYTF. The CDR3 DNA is TGTGCCAGCAGCAGTAGTATCAGGGGGGATGGCTACACCTTC. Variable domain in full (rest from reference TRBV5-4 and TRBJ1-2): ETGVTQSPTHLIKTRGQQVTLRCSSQSGHNTVSWYQQALGQGPQFIFQYYREEENGRGNFPPRFSGLQFPNYSSELNVNALELDDSALYLCASSSSIRGDGYTFGSGTRLTVV.

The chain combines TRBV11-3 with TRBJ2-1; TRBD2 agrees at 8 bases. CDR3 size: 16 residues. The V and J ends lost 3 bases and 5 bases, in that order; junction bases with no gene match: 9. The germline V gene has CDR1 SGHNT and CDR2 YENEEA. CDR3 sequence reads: CASSLTAGEVHNEQFF. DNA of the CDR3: TGTGCCAGCAGCTTGACAGCGGGAGAGGTACACAATGAGCAGTTCTTC. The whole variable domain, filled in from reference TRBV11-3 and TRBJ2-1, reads EAGVVQSPRYKIIEKKQPVAFWCNPISGHNTLYWYLQNLGQGPELLIRYENEEAVDDSQLPKDRFSAERLKGVDSTLKIQPAELGDSAVYLCASSLTAGEVHNEQFFGPGTRLTVL.

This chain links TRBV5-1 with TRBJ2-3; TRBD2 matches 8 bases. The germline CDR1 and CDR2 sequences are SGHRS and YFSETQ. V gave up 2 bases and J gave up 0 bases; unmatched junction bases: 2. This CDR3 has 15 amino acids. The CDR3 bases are TGCGCCAGCAGCTTCGGGGGGGGAAGCACAGATACGCAGTATTTT. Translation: CASSFGGGSTDTQYF.

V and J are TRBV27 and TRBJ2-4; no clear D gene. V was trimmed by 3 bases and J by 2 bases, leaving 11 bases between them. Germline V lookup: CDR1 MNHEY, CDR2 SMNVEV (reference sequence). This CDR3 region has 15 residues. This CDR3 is CASSFFLGTKNIQYF. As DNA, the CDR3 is TGTGCCAGCAGTTTTTTTTTGGGCACCAAAAACATTCAGTACTTC.

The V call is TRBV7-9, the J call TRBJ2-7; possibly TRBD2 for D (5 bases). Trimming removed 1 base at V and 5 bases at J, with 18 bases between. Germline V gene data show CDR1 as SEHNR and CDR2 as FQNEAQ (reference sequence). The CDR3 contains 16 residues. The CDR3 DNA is TGTGCCAGCAGCTTAGGGACGTCGACCAGGAGGCACGAGCAGTACTTC. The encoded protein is CASSLGTSTRRHEQYF.

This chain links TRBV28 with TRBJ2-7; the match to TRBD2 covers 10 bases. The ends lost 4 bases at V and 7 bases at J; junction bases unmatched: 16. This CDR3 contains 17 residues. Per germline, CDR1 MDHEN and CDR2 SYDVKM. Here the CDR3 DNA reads TGTGCCAGCAGTTCCCCGTGGCTAGAAGCGGGAGGGGATGAGCAGTACTTC. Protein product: CASSSPWLEAGGDEQYF.

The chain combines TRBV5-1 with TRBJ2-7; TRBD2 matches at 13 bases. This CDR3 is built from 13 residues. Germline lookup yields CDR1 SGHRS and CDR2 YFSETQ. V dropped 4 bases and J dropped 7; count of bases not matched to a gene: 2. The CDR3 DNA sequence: TGCGCCAGCAGCGAGGGACTAGCGGGGGAGCAGTACTTC. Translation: CASSEGLAGEQYF.

The CDR3 coding sequence is TGTGCCAGTAGTAGGCAGGGCGGCGGGAACACTGAAGCTTTCTTT. Protein sequence: CASSRQGGGNTEAFF. The rearrangement uses TRBV19 and TRBJ1-1; maybe TRBD1 (5 bases). Germline CDR1 reads LNHDA; CDR2 reads SQIVND (reference sequence). V was trimmed by 4 bases and J by 1 base, leaving 13 bases between them. The CDR3 sequence is 15 residues long.

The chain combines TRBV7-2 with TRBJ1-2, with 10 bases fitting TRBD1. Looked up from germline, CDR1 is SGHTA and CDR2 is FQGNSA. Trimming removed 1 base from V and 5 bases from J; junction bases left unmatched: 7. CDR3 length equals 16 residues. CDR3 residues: CASSLGPRQGAYGYTF. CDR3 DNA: TGTGCCAGCAGCTTAGGGCCCCGACAGGGGGCTTATGGCTACACCTTC.